These 5 T cell receptor beta chains originate from one sample sequenced in a study of T cell responses to AZD1222 COVID-19 vaccine. The data were produced by immunoSEQ multiplex PCR, yet TCRdb's version contains in-frame clones alone and is incomplete. The sample lists some 160,000 clones; approximately 90% were seen once. This material consisted of peripheral blood, taken 28 days after the second AZD1222 dose. The receptor set was obtained from an adult who received the AZD1222 COVID-19 vaccine.

The V gene is TRBV27, the J gene TRBJ2-7; the match to TRBD2 covers 11 bases. The CDR3 spans 15 residues. The V gene end was trimmed by 4 bases and the J gene end by 2 bases; junction bases not matched to a gene: 4. CDR1 and CDR2 (germline): MNHEY, SMNVEV (reference sequence). This CDR3 is CASSYRTSGPYEQYF. CDR3 sequence (DNA): TGTGCCAGCAGTTACCGGACTAGCGGGCCCTACGAGCAGTACTTC.

V is TRBV9 and J is TRBJ2-3, with D perhaps matching TRBD2 (7 bases). The germline V gene encodes CDR1 SGDLS and CDR2 YYNGEE. V dropped 4 bases and J dropped 5 bases, with 20 bases sitting between them. CDR3 length equals 16 residues. The CDR3 nucleotides read TGTGCCAGCAGCCCCCCTTTGGGGGGGGGCCTAGATACGCAGTATTTT. Its translation is CASSPPLGGGLDTQYF.

The chain has TRBV5-6 and TRBJ1-5, with D uncertain. Germline V gene data show CDR1 as SGHDT and CDR2 as YYEEEE. The CDR3 is 16 amino acids. Trimming took 0 bases from V and 0 from J, leaving 10 bases between them. The CDR3 DNA reads TGTGCCAGCAGCTTGGCTGGGAGCTATAGCAATCAGCCCCAGCATTTT. It specifies CASSLAGSYSNQPQHF.

The rearrangement links TRBV18 to TRBJ2-5; D is ambiguous. The germline V and J ends were trimmed by 6 bases and 2 bases, with 10 bases remaining between them. In germline, CDR1 is KGHSH, CDR2 LQKENI. The CDR3 consists of 13 residues. CDR3 protein: CASSVAEQETQYF. The CDR3 DNA is TGTGCCAGCTCCGTCGCGGAACAAGAGACCCAGTACTTC.

The chain uses TRBV7-9 and TRBJ1-1, with 10 bases that match TRBD1. Germline CDR1 SEHNR, CDR2 FQNEAQ (reference sequence). With 5 bases clipped from V and 1 base from J, the junction kept 4 bases outside the gene matches. The CDR3 loop spans 15 amino acids. The CDR3 DNA reads as TGTGCCAGCAGCACCCGACAGGGGGCGAACACTGAAGCTTTCTTT. As protein: CASSTRQGANTEAFF.